One and the same sample provided the 8 T cell receptor beta chains below, sequenced in a study of shared clonotypes between healthy human individuals. TCRdb's copy holds only in-frame clones and misses some; the assay was immunoSEQ multiplex PCR. Here the sample spans about 700,000 clones, about 91% being singletons. Naive CD8 isolation took CD45RO-negative cells positively selected for CCR7 and excluded terminally differentiated effector memory CD45RA+ cells. What was sequenced was naive CD8+ T cells sorted from blood. These receptors originate from a man aged 25-40 years in good health.

DNA of the CDR3: TGTGCCAGCAGTTTGGGACAAATCTACGAGCAGTACTTC. Translated, it gives CASSLGQIYEQYF. The chain employs TRBV6-6 and TRBJ2-7; D might be TRBD1 (6 bases). Germline CDR1 MNHNY, CDR2 SVGAGI (reference sequence). This CDR3 has 13 residues. Trimming removed 4 bases from V and 3 bases from J, with 10 bases in between.

V usage is TRBV10-2 and J usage is TRBJ2-3; 7 bases align to TRBD2. This CDR3 has 17 residues. The junction had 8 bases not matched to a gene; V was cut back by 0 bases and J by 2 bases. CDR1 WSHSY and CDR2 SAAADI come from the germline V gene. The CDR3 nucleotides are TGCGCCAGCAGTGAGTCTGGGGGGGTGAGTCCCACAGATACGCAGTATTTT. Translating gives CASSESGGVSPTDTQYF.

The rearrangement joins TRBV19 to TRBJ2-5; weak D call: TRBD1 (7 bases). Germline loops: CDR1 LNHDA, CDR2 SQIVND (reference sequence). The CDR3 consists of 14 residues. V lost 3 bases and J lost 5, with 13 bases in between. The CDR3 spells CASSMEGAWETQYF. CDR3 sequence (DNA): TGTGCCAGTAGTATGGAGGGGGCTTGGGAGACCCAGTACTTC.

The CDR3 nucleotides are TGTGCCAGCAGCTTAGCGCCAACAGGGGCGCTTCCGCGCAGAGCTGACTACGAGCAGTACTTC. It translates to CASSLAPTGALPRRADYEQYF. The V call is TRBV7-2, the J call TRBJ2-7, with TRBD1 matching 7 bases. The CDR3 loop spans 21 amino acids. After removal of 0 bases from V and 3 bases from J, the junction contained 23 bases not matched to a gene. In germline, CDR1 is SGHTA, CDR2 FQGNSA.

The chain joins TRBV7-3 to TRBJ2-7; TRBD1 agrees at 7 bases. The germline CDR1 and CDR2 sequences are SGHTA and FQGTGA. The CDR3 length is 13 residues. Trimming took 5 bases from V and 7 from J; bases not matched to a gene: 8. The DNA of the CDR3 is TGTGCCAGCAGCCCCCGACAGGGAAGGGAGCAGTACTTC. It translates to CASSPRQGREQYF. Supplemented by reference TRBV7-3 and TRBJ2-7, the full variable domain reads GAGVSQTPSNKVTEKGKYVELRCDPISGHTALYWYRQSLGQGPEFLIYFQGTGAADDSGLPNDRFFAVRPEGSVSTLKIQRTERGDSAVYLCASSPRQGREQYFGPGTRLTVT.

This rearrangement joins TRBV5-1 to TRBJ2-3; 12 bases map to TRBD2. Trimming at V came to 4 bases and at J to 2 bases, leaving 17 bases not matched to a gene. In germline, CDR1 is SGHRS, CDR2 YFSETQ. The CDR3 is 20 residues long. This CDR3 is CASSPRLAGDIVGDTDTQYF. The CDR3 DNA is TGCGCCAGCAGCCCCCGACTAGCGGGAGATATAGTGGGGGACACAGATACGCAGTATTTT.

As for this clone: Other DNA sequences within the sample encode an identical CDR3. The CDR3 nucleotides are TGCGCCAGCAGCTTAGGGGCCACTAGCACAGATACGCAGTATTTT. This gives the protein CASSLGATSTDTQYF. The chain joins TRBV5-1 to TRBJ2-3, with TRBD1 as a possible D gene (5 bases). The ends were cut back, 2 bases at V and 0 bases at J, with 10 bases in the middle. The V gene's germline CDR1 is SGHRS and CDR2 YFSETQ. The CDR3 runs 15 residues.

The chain uses TRBV9 and TRBJ2-3, with 12 nucleotides matching TRBD2. The V gene's germline CDR1 is SGDLS and CDR2 YYNGEE. The CDR3 runs to 21 residues. After removal of 3 bases from V and 2 bases from J, the junction contained 19 bases not matched to a gene. CDR3: CASSAHTLLISSGRATDTQYF. The CDR3, as DNA: TGTGCCAGCAGCGCCCACACTTTACTCATTTCTAGCGGGAGGGCCACAGATACGCAGTATTTT.